The 30 T cell receptor beta chains presented below share a single source sample, sequenced in a study of immune cell composition in non-small cell lung cancer. TCRdb keeps only in-frame clones here, not all; method: immunoSEQ multiplex PCR. The sample carries about 6,800 clones, approximately 84% recorded once. Normal lung sampling was at least 3 cm from the tumour, as distant as possible. Material for sequencing was non-adjacent lung tissue. The receptors were sampled from a human donor with non-small cell lung cancer.

This chain joins TRBV29-1 and TRBJ1-1; D gene uncertain. CDR3 length: 10 amino acids. V lost 4 bases to trimming and J lost 3 bases, with 3 bases between them. Germline V CDR1 and CDR2: SQVTM, ANQGSEA. CDR3 residues: CSVAHTEAFF. Here the CDR3 DNA reads TGCAGCGTTGCCCACACTGAAGCTTTCTTT.

The chain carries TRBV4-3 and TRBJ2-3; TRBD2 aligns across 7 bases. Germline CDR1 and CDR2: LGHNA and YSLEER. Trimming took 1 base from V and 1 from J; bases not matched to a gene: 5. The CDR3 is made up of 16 amino acids. CDR3 nucleotide sequence: TGCGCCAGCAGCCAAGGGGGGGGGAGGCGCACAGATACGCAGTATTTT. This gives the protein CASSQGGGRRTDTQYF.

The V gene is TRBV18, the J gene TRBJ2-5; 7 bases are a match to TRBD1. V lost 4 bases, J lost 2 bases, and 4 bases stayed unmatched. CDR1 KGHSH and CDR2 LQKENI come from the germline V gene. This CDR3 has 14 amino acids. The CDR3 DNA reads as TGTGCCAGCTCACTTGGGACAGCGCAAGAGACCCAGTACTTC. Its protein product is CASSLGTAQETQYF.

The rearrangement uses TRBV6-1 and TRBJ1-5; maybe TRBD1 (6 bases). Germline assignment: CDR1 MNHNS and CDR2 SASEGT. V was cut by 2 bases and J by 0 bases, with 14 bases left in between. The CDR3 is 17 residues long. CDR3 region: CASSERLGHNSNQPQHF. As DNA, the CDR3 is TGTGCCAGCAGTGAAAGGCTGGGACATAATAGCAATCAGCCCCAGCATTTT.

This clone is a singleton in its sample. J is TRBJ2-2 and V is TRBV5-4, with D perhaps matching TRBD2 (6 bases). The V gene's germline CDR1 is SGHNT and CDR2 YYREEE (reference sequence). Trimming took off 5 bases at V and 1 base at J, with 9 bases between the two ends. CDR3 length: 14 residues. Here the CDR3 DNA reads TGTGCCAGCAGAGACGGGAGGAACACCGGGGAGCTGTTTTTT. This codes for CASRDGRNTGELFF.

The V call is TRBV9, the J call TRBJ2-5; no clear D. This CDR3 has 13 residues. The germline V gene encodes CDR1 SGDLS and CDR2 YYNGEE. V was clipped by 1 base and J by 4 bases, with 8 bases between them. CDR3 nucleotide sequence: TGTGCCAGCAGCGTAAGGGCCGGAGAGACCCAGTACTTC. Amino acids: CASSVRAGETQYF.

The chain joins TRBV19 to TRBJ2-1; D gene uncertain. The V gene lost 5 bases and the J gene lost 0 bases, with 8 bases spanning the gap. This CDR3 has 14 amino acids. The V gene's germline CDR1 is LNHDA and CDR2 SQIVND (reference sequence). CDR3 protein: CASSHLSSYNEQFF. CDR3 in DNA: TGTGCCAGTAGTCACCTGAGCTCCTACAATGAGCAGTTCTTC.

The chain couples TRBV7-9 to TRBJ1-1; D is ambiguous. CDR1 and CDR2 from the germline V gene are SEHNR and FQNEAQ (reference sequence). The CDR3 is 13 residues long. The ends were cut back, 7 bases at V and 5 bases at J, with 14 bases in the middle. CDR3 sequence reads: CASNGRGRTEAFF. DNA of the CDR3: TGTGCCAGCAACGGGCGCGGAAGAACTGAAGCTTTCTTT.

J is TRBJ1-5 and V is TRBV19; TRBD1 might be the D (6 bases). The CDR3 runs 14 residues. V dropped 5 bases and J dropped 5 bases, with 13 bases sitting between them. Germline CDR1 is LNHDA and CDR2 is SQIVND (reference sequence). CDR3 coding DNA: TGTGCCAGTAGTCCGCAGGGGATCGATCAGCCCCAGCATTTT. Translated: CASSPQGIDQPQHF.

This chain links TRBV27 with TRBJ1-5; 7 bases match TRBD1. The CDR3 has 17 residues. The V and J ends lost 1 base and 4 bases, in that order; junction bases with no gene match: 10. Germline V CDR1 and CDR2: MNHEY, SMNVEV (reference sequence). CDR3 loop: CASSLYPPGGSNQPQHF. Here the CDR3 DNA reads TGTGCCAGCAGTTTATATCCCCCAGGGGGGAGTAATCAGCCCCAGCATTTT.

V and J are TRBV18 and TRBJ1-3, with TRBD1 as a possible D gene (6 bases). The CDR3 length is 17 residues. Germline V lookup: CDR1 KGHSH, CDR2 LQKENI. Deletions cut 2 bases from V and 1 base from J, with 15 bases between. CDR3 sequence: CASSPTAQGYSGNTIYF. For the CDR3, the DNA is TGTGCCAGCTCACCAACGGCGCAGGGGTATTCTGGAAACACCATATATTTT.

V and J are TRBV5-1 and TRBJ1-4; D may be TRBD1 (5 bases). The ends were cut back, 2 bases at V and 1 base at J, with 12 bases in the middle. The CDR3 totals 16 residues. Germline CDR1 reads SGHRS; CDR2 reads YFSETQ. The CDR3 here is CASSFAGPKTNEKLFF. CDR3 nucleotide sequence: TGCGCCAGCAGCTTCGCAGGGCCAAAAACTAATGAAAAACTGTTTTTT.

This clone was recorded a few times. The rearrangement uses TRBV7-9 and TRBJ2-7; maybe TRBD2 (6 bases). Per the germline V gene, CDR1 is SEHNR and CDR2 is FQNEAQ (reference sequence). This CDR3 is built from 14 residues. The germline V and J ends were trimmed by 5 bases and 0 bases, with 11 bases remaining between them. This CDR3 is CASSPGLSSYEQYF. CDR3 in DNA: TGTGCCAGCAGCCCGGGACTGAGCTCCTACGAGCAGTACTTC.

The V gene is TRBV27, the J gene TRBJ2-2; TRBD1 or TRBD2 may be the D gene (7 bases each). Germline CDR1 MNHEY, CDR2 SMNVEV (reference sequence). The germline V and J ends were trimmed by 6 bases and 0 bases, with 17 bases remaining between them. This CDR3 region has 17 residues. The CDR3 here is CASSSPGGVANTGELFF. CDR3 coding DNA: TGTGCCAGCAGCTCACCAGGGGGGGTCGCGAACACCGGGGAGCTGTTTTTT.

This clone was detected only once. V usage is TRBV2 and J usage is TRBJ1-1, with D possibly being TRBD1 (5 bases). There are 13 residues in the CDR3. Trimming removed 8 bases at V and 0 bases at J, with 10 bases between. Per germline, CDR1 SNHLY and CDR2 FYNNEI. CDR3 coding DNA: TGTGCCAGCGGGGGAGAAGTGAACACTGAAGCTTTCTTT. This encodes CASGGEVNTEAFF. The variable domain in full, with the rest retrieved from reference TRBV2 and TRBJ1-1, is EPEVTQTPSHQVTQMGQEVILRCVPISNHLYFYWYRQILGQKVEFLVSFYNNEISEKSEIFDDQFSVERPDGSNFTLKIRSTKLEDSAMYFCASGGEVNTEAFFGQGTRLTVV.

V gene TRBV6-6 combines with J gene TRBJ2-3; D remains unclear. V was pared by 6 bases and J by 0 bases, with 4 bases between. The CDR3 covers 12 residues. Germline V gene sequence: CDR1 MNHNY, CDR2 SVGAGI (reference sequence). CDR3 protein: CASRGSTDTQYF. The CDR3 DNA follows: TGTGCCAGCAGGGGGAGCACAGATACGCAGTATTTT.

The chain recombines TRBV5-4 with TRBJ1-2; no definite D call. With 7 bases removed from V and 2 bases from J, the gap between germline ends came to 15 bases. CDR1 SGHNT and CDR2 YYREEE come from the germline V gene (reference sequence). This CDR3 is 14 amino acids long. In nucleotides, the CDR3 is TGTGCCAGCGCACCTGAGACTGGAAACTATGGCTACACCTTC. The encoded protein is CASAPETGNYGYTF.

V gene TRBV7-8 combines with J gene TRBJ2-7; a possible D gene is TRBD1 (5 bases). This CDR3 region has 15 residues. The V end was cut by 0 bases, the J end by 3 bases, with 12 bases between. In germline, CDR1 is SGHVS, CDR2 FQNEAQ. Here the CDR3 reads CASSLASRAVYEQYF. The CDR3, as DNA: TGTGCCAGCAGCTTAGCTTCCAGGGCGGTCTACGAGCAGTACTTC. Full variable domain (outside the CDR3, taken from reference TRBV7-8 and TRBJ2-7): GAGVSQSPRYKVAKRGQDVALRCDPISGHVSLFWYQQALGQGPEFLTYFQNEAQLDKSGLPSDRFFAERPEGSVSTLKIQRTQQEDSAVYLCASSLASRAVYEQYFGPGTRLTVT.

The chain carries TRBV2 and TRBJ2-5; tentatively, D is TRBD1 or TRBD2 (5 bases each). V dropped 8 bases and J dropped 1 base, with 11 bases sitting between them. The CDR3 loop spans 13 amino acids. CDR1 is SNHLY and CDR2 is FYNNEI in the germline V gene. The CDR3 DNA reads as TGTGCCAGCGGGGGAGTAGGCCAAGAGACCCAGTACTTC. Protein: CASGGVGQETQYF.

The V call is TRBV4-3, the J call TRBJ2-7, with D unclear. The CDR3 length is 14 residues. Trimming cost V 4 bases and J 2 bases, with 12 bases left between them. Germline loops: CDR1 LGHNA, CDR2 YSLEER. As DNA, the CDR3 is TGCGCCAGCAGCCCTGACATGACTCCCTACGAGCAGTACTTC. Translation: CASSPDMTPYEQYF.

The V and J genes are TRBV13 and TRBJ2-2; 7 bases map to TRBD2. The CDR3 consists of 14 residues. V was pared by 4 bases and J by 4 bases, with 3 bases of the junction left unmatched. Germline values: CDR1 PRHDT, CDR2 FYEKMQ (reference sequence). The CDR3 coding sequence is TGTGCCAGCAGCTCGGGACTAACCACCGGGGAGCTGTTTTTT. Translation: CASSSGLTTGELFF.

The chain couples TRBV7-6 to TRBJ1-1; 7 nucleotides line up with TRBD1. The CDR3 has 18 residues. The germline V gene encodes CDR1 SGHVS and CDR2 FNYEAQ. Trimming took 7 bases from V and 1 from J; bases not matched to a gene: 18. In DNA, the CDR3 is TGTGCCAGCAAGAAATCCACAGGGGCCTCCCTTTCGAACACTGAAGCTTTCTTT. Translation: CASKKSTGASLSNTEAFF. Full variable domain (outside the CDR3, taken from reference TRBV7-6 and TRBJ1-1): GAGVSQSPRYKVTKRGQDVALRCDPISGHVSLYWYRQALGQGPEFLTYFNYEAQQDKSGLPNDRFSAERPEGSISTLTIQRTEQRDSAMYRCASKKSTGASLSNTEAFFGQGTRLTVV.

The chain has TRBV4-1 and TRBJ2-6, with D uncertain. V dropped 3 bases and J dropped 0 bases, with 6 bases sitting between them. CDR1 and CDR2 (germline): MGHRA, YSYEKL. This CDR3 spans 15 amino acids. The CDR3 sequence: CASSQGSSGANVLTF. CDR3 coding DNA: TGCGCCAGCAGCCAGGGCAGCTCTGGGGCCAACGTCCTGACTTTC.

The CDR3, as DNA: TGTGCCAGCACCCCCAGGGGATTAGTGAACACTGAAGCTTTCTTT. It specifies CASTPRGLVNTEAFF. The V and J genes are TRBV27 and TRBJ1-1; maybe TRBD1 (6 bases). CDR1 MNHEY and CDR2 SMNVEV come from the germline V gene (reference sequence). The ends were cut back, 7 bases at V and 0 bases at J, with 15 bases in the middle. This CDR3 comprises 15 residues.

J is TRBJ2-4 and V is TRBV6-5; the match to TRBD1 covers 10 bases. The V and J ends lost 2 bases and 7 bases, in that order; junction bases with no gene match: 5. The CDR3 spans 15 residues. Germline assignment: CDR1 MNHEY and CDR2 SVGAGI. The CDR3 region is CASSYTGQGVNIQYF. CDR3 in DNA: TGTGCCAGCAGTTACACAGGACAGGGGGTGAACATTCAGTACTTC.

The rearrangement uses TRBV9 and TRBJ1-3; the match to TRBD1 covers 8 bases. The CDR3 covers 16 residues. Germline CDR1 reads SGDLS; CDR2 reads YYNGEE. V was pared by 3 bases and J by 0 bases, with 5 bases of the junction left unmatched. CDR3: CASSEGQGFSGNTIYF. The CDR3 DNA reads as TGTGCCAGCAGCGAAGGACAGGGTTTCTCTGGAAACACCATATATTTT.

V gene TRBV9 combines with J gene TRBJ1-1; D call uncertain. The CDR3 contains 14 residues. Trimming cost V 0 bases and J 5 bases, with 11 bases left between them. Germline V gives CDR1 SGDLS, CDR2 YYNGEE. For the CDR3, the DNA is TGTGCCAGCAGCGTAGGGTTGGCGGGGACTGAAGCTTTCTTT. Protein sequence: CASSVGLAGTEAFF.

J is TRBJ1-6 and V is TRBV6-5; weak D call: TRBD1 (6 bases). Germline CDR1 and CDR2: MNHEY and SVGAGI. The CDR3 totals 15 residues. The V and J ends lost 6 bases and 9 bases respectively, with 18 bases between them. CDR3 loop: CASSPSFQGGSPLHF. The CDR3, as DNA: TGTGCCAGCAGCCCATCGTTCCAAGGGGGTTCACCCCTCCACTTT.

In its sample, this clone was seen once. This chain links TRBV6-6 with TRBJ1-2; D possibly corresponds to TRBD1 (6 bases). The CDR3 sequence is 13 residues long. V gave up 7 bases and J gave up 4 bases, with 13 bases separating them. CDR1 is MNHNY, CDR2 SVGAGI, per germline (reference sequence). The CDR3 here is CASITGGAYGYTF. CDR3 nucleotide sequence: TGTGCCAGCATCACGGGGGGGGCCTATGGCTACACCTTC.

The gene calls are TRBV6-1 and TRBJ2-3; 8 bases are shared with TRBD2. The CDR3 has 17 amino acids. The germline gives CDR1 MNHNS, CDR2 SASEGT. V lost 1 base to trimming and J lost 1 base; unmatched junction nucleotides: 7. The CDR3 bases are TGTGCCAGCAGTGAAGTAATTGCGGGGGGAGGCACAGATACGCAGTATTTT. Its translation: CASSEVIAGGGTDTQYF.